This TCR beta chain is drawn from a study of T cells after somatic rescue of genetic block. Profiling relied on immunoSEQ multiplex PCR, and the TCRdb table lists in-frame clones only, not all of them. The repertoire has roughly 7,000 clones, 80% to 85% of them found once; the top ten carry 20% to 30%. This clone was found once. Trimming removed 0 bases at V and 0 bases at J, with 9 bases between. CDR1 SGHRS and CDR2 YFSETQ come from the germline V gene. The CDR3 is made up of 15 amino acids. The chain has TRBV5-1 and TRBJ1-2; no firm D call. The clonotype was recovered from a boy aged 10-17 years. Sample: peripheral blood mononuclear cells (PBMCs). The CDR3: CASSLGALANYGYTF. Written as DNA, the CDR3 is TGCGCCAGCAGCTTGGGGGCACTAGCTAACTATGGCTACACCTTC.